This T cell receptor (beta chain) emerged from a study of T cells after yellow fever vaccination (dated by TCRdb to between 2019 and 2020). In terms of the full investigation: Libraries from fractions with low cell numbers were prepared with the SMART-Seq v4 Ultra Low Input RNA kit. Blood samples were taken at several timepoints before and after primary and secondary immunization, and bulk PBMC replicates and cell subsets were isolated. Bulk TCR alpha and beta repertoires were sequenced longitudinally to track T-cell clones before and after primary and booster YFV17D yellow fever vaccination. The cohort comprised two healthy male donors, one aged 18 to 29 and one aged 30 to 40 years. What the authors observed across the whole study: Most clones expanded after primary vaccination were re-detected after the booster (almost 98% of CD4 and roughly 87% of CD8), suggesting broad memory maintenance. Computational filtering was required because FACS-sorted repertoires could contain abundant contaminating clonotypes from the bulk population. Because only a couple of donors were included in the study, the extent to which the findings can be generalized is limited. The secondary T-cell response was found to be weaker but faster than the primary response, with a peak reached on day 5 rather than on day 15. A small share of clonotypes occurred in both CD4 and CD8 compartments, likely arising from convergent recombination.

Explained via the paper, the treatment or condition label denotes: live attenuated yellow fever vaccine strain. Two biological replicates of bulk PBMCs were collected at each blood-draw timepoint. PBMCs were isolated from peripheral blood using a standard Ficoll-Paque protocol. TriZol was used to extract RNA from bulk PBMCs, CD4 and CD8 fractions, and dextramer-positive and dextramer-negative fractions. This clonotype was picked up many times. Its antigen is currently not known. Base-call qualities are not available, and no considerably larger clone is one nucleotide away. TCR cDNA was made using 5'RACE template switching, a step that added a universal primer site and unique molecular identifiers. Priming for cDNA synthesis came from both the TCR alpha and TCR beta constant segments. Library amplification involved two PCR steps, and the second step added sample barcodes and sequencing adapters. Sequencing of libraries was performed on Illumina HiSeq 2500 (2x100 bp) or NovaSeq (2x150 bp). On the study's bioinformatics: MIGEC was used to demultiplex reads and collapse the reads into UMI consensus sequences, and MiXCR was used for V(D)J alignment. Vaccine-responding clonotypes were defined with edgeR using replicate PBMC samples, requiring FDR below 0.01 and a log2 fold change above 5 up to day 15. Each bulk clonotype received a CD4 or CD8 identity based on whether the sequenced CD4 or CD8 repertoire contained that clonotype at higher abundance. The public sequencing data were trimmed at Q25 with fastp and processed into clonotypes with MiXCR by TCRdb, which kept only in-frame beta chains. When rows share a CDR3 protein, they turn into one entry using the most common DNA and genes. The V and J calls and clone size come from TCRdb's table, not from the authors' own analysis. The sample table lists a few hundred thousand distinct CDR3 sequences, roughly 7.5% of them with a count of one. 17% of the sample is in the top ten clones.

From cysteine to phenylalanine, the CDR3 is 13 amino acids long. Kept here is only the CDR3 DNA, which spans 39 bases and is read in frame from base 1. V sheds 3 bases and J sheds 5 bases, leaving 10 bases between their ends. This specimen consisted of PBMCs, obtained about 41 days after the first yellow fever vaccination. The TCR was taken from a man aged 18 to 30 who received the YFV17D yellow fever vaccine. The V and J genes are TRBV12-3 or TRBV12-4 and TRBJ1-1; a confident D gene designation cannot be given. The CDR3 reads as follows: CASSLVEGTEAFF. The DNA is as follows: TGTGCCAGCAGTTTGGTGGAAGGGACTGAAGCTTTCTTT.